The rows below give T cell receptor beta chains drawn from one sample of a study of blood T cell repertoires in COVID-19. Clones were read by immunoSEQ multiplex PCR, and TCRdb kept only the in-frame ones, dropping some. This sample has 230,000 or so clones, with around 84% found just once. Sequencing was performed on PBMCs or T cells enriched from blood (not recorded which). Receptors originate from a woman aged 50 to 65 who had been exposed to COVID-19. The CDR3 runs from the conserved cysteine through the conserved F or W. Each record gives: V gene, D gene, J gene, clone size, CDR3 protein, CDR3 DNA. The D gene is left open where the match is weak. Rows may omit the clone size; those that give it use once, few, many or a size class.

TRBV19	-	TRBJ1-2	-	CASSIEKTAHGYTF	TGTGCCAGTAGTATAGAAAAAACAGCCCATGGCTACACCTTC
TRBV4-1	-	TRBJ1-3	-	CASSQDPPGSGNTIYF	TGCGCCAGCAGCCAAGATCCCCCCGGCTCTGGAAACACCATATATTTT
TRBV11-2	-	TRBJ2-2	-	CASSLSPAMVFF	TGTGCCAGCAGCTTAAGTCCCGCTATGGTGTTTTTT
TRBV5-6	TRBD2	TRBJ2-1	-	CASSSSSGAYNEQFF	TGTGCCAGCAGCTCCTCTAGCGGGGCCTACAATGAGCAGTTCTTC
TRBV28	-	TRBJ1-1	few	CASTLTGVNTEAFF	TGTGCCAGCACCCTGACAGGAGTGAACACTGAAGCTTTCTTT
TRBV11-2	TRBD2	TRBJ2-2	-	CASSFGTSGTGELFF	TGTGCCAGCAGCTTCGGGACTAGCGGCACCGGGGAGCTGTTTTTT
TRBV19	-	TRBJ1-2	once	CASSMVGLLNGYTF	TGTGCCAGTAGTATGGTGGGACTCCTCAATGGCTACACCTTC
TRBV28	TRBD1	TRBJ2-5	-	CASSFPGQGVLETQYF	TGTGCCAGCAGTTTCCCGGGACAGGGCGTATTGGAGACCCAGTACTTC
TRBV11-2	TRBD1	TRBJ2-3	once	CASSPLGQATDTQYF	TGTGCCAGCAGCCCACTTGGACAGGCCACAGATACGCAGTATTTT
TRBV5-4	-	TRBJ2-3	-	CASSRRTDTQYF	TGTGCCAGCAGCCGGAGGACTGATACGCAGTATTTT
TRBV6-5	TRBD1	TRBJ2-7	-	CASSYTGVSSYEQYF	TGTGCCAGCAGCTATACAGGGGTTAGCTCCTACGAGCAGTACTTC
TRBV7-2	TRBD1	TRBJ2-2	-	CASRGQGFPGELFF	TGTGCCAGCAGGGGACAGGGGTTCCCCGGGGAGCTGTTTTTT
TRBV29-1	TRBD1	TRBJ2-7	-	CSVEIPVTGIIYEQYF	TGCAGCGTTGAAATCCCGGTGACAGGGATCATCTACGAGCAGTACTTC
TRBV27	-	TRBJ2-1	-	CASSLVEGSNEQFF	TGTGCCAGCAGTTTAGTTGAGGGATCCAATGAGCAGTTCTTC
TRBV5-5	TRBD1	TRBJ1-2	-	CASSVRDRGSGYTF	TGTGCCAGCAGCGTCCGGGACAGGGGCTCTGGCTACACCTTC
TRBV12-3/TRBV12-4	TRBD1	TRBJ1-1	once	CASSPGGRAFF	TGTGCCAGCAGCCCAGGGGGGCGAGCTTTCTTT
TRBV14	TRBD1	TRBJ2-5	-	CASSLGQGGTQYF	TGTGCCAGCAGCCTTGGACAGGGGGGGACCCAGTACTTC
TRBV19	-	TRBJ1-4	-	CASSIAQISEKLFF	TGTGCCAGTAGTATAGCCCAGATTTCTGAAAAACTGTTTTTT
TRBV15	TRBD2	TRBJ2-7	-	CATSRAIGLAGNYEQYF	TGTGCCACCAGCAGAGCCATAGGACTAGCGGGGAACTACGAGCAGTACTTC
TRBV15	-	TRBJ2-2	-	CATSRDPRVELFF	TGTGCCACCAGCAGAGATCCCCGCGTGGAGCTGTTTTTT
TRBV4-2	TRBD1	TRBJ1-4	-	CASSQDDTDRDQKLFF	TGTGCCAGCAGCCAAGACGATACCGACAGGGATCAAAAACTGTTTTTT
TRBV15	TRBD1	TRBJ2-7	-	CATSRDRGREEQYF	TGTGCCACCAGCCGCGACAGGGGGCGCGAAGAGCAGTACTTC
TRBV28	TRBD1	TRBJ2-3	-	CASSFTKIPGGGDTQYF	TGTGCCAGCAGTTTTACCAAAATTCCAGGGGGCGGGGATACGCAGTATTTT
TRBV10-3	TRBD1	TRBJ2-7	-	CATRDRGIYEQYF	TGTGCCACCAGGGACAGGGGTATCTACGAGCAGTACTTC
TRBV29-1	TRBD1	TRBJ2-6	-	CSVGDRGPGANVLTF	TGCAGCGTTGGTGACAGGGGGCCCGGGGCCAACGTCCTGACTTTC
TRBV5-1	-	TRBJ2-3	-	CASSPPPGGPRDTQYF	TGCGCCAGCAGCCCCCCGCCGGGGGGCCCGAGAGATACGCAGTATTTT
TRBV6-6	-	TRBJ1-4	-	CASSSGQTSNEKLFF	TGTGCCAGCAGTTCCGGACAGACGAGCAATGAAAAACTGTTTTTT
TRBV19	-	TRBJ1-3	-	CASSYQGSGNTIYF	TGTGCCAGTAGTTACCAGGGATCTGGAAACACCATATATTTT
TRBV28	TRBD1	TRBJ1-1	-	CASSHRGNTEAFF	TGTGCCAGCAGCCACAGGGGTAACACTGAAGCTTTCTTT
TRBV5-1	TRBD1	TRBJ1-1	-	CASSVGTGGYTEAFF	TGCGCCAGCAGCGTAGGGACAGGTGGATACACTGAAGCTTTCTTT
TRBV4-1	-	TRBJ1-4	-	CASSHQGEKLFF	TGCGCCAGCAGCCACCAGGGTGAAAAACTGTTTTTT
TRBV2	TRBD1	TRBJ1-1	-	CASSELKGQGSSTEAFF	TGTGCCAGCAGTGAATTAAAGGGACAGGGTAGTTCCACTGAAGCTTTCTTT
TRBV3-1/TRBV3-2	TRBD2	TRBJ2-5	-	CASSLAGGKTQYF	TGTGCCAGCAGTCTAGCGGGGGGTAAGACCCAGTACTTC
TRBV6-2/TRBV6-3	-	TRBJ1-5	-	CASSYSGEGNQPQHF	TGTGCCAGCAGTTACTCGGGGGAGGGCAATCAGCCCCAGCATTTT
TRBV7-2	-	TRBJ1-3	-	CASSLESSGNTIYF	TGTGCCAGCAGCCTGGAGAGCTCTGGAAACACCATATATTTT
TRBV20-1	TRBD2	TRBJ2-4	few	CSASSPAGENIQYF	TGCAGTGCTAGTAGCCCGGCGGGGGAAAACATTCAGTACTTC
TRBV24-1	-	TRBJ1-3	few	CATSEAGRSGNTIYF	TGTGCCACCAGTGAGGCGGGTCGTTCTGGAAACACCATATATTTT
TRBV12-3/TRBV12-4	-	TRBJ1-1	-	CASSSKPDTEAFF	TGTGCCAGCAGTTCGAAACCGGACACTGAAGCTTTCTTT
TRBV15	-	TRBJ1-3	-	CATSRGQNGNTIYF	TGTGCCACCAGCAGAGGACAGAACGGAAACACCATATATTTT
TRBV13	TRBD1	TRBJ1-4	-	CASSYRQGPNEKLFF	TGTGCCAGCAGCTACCGACAGGGGCCTAATGAAAAACTGTTTTTT
TRBV5-5	TRBD2	TRBJ2-3	-	CASSSGLATDTQYF	TGTGCCAGCAGCTCGGGACTAGCCACAGATACGCAGTATTTT
TRBV7-9	-	TRBJ2-7	-	CASSPKAATTYEQYF	TGTGCCAGCAGCCCCAAAGCGGCGACAACCTACGAGCAGTACTTC
TRBV27	-	TRBJ1-2	-	CASSTGLGGYTF	TGTGCCAGCAGTACCGGACTAGGAGGCTACACCTTC
TRBV18	TRBD1	TRBJ1-1	-	CASSPYSGGNTEAFF	TGTGCCAGCTCACCGTACTCAGGGGGGAACACTGAAGCTTTCTTT
TRBV11-3	TRBD2	TRBJ2-1	-	CASSERGGRGNEQFF	TGTGCCAGCAGCGAGCGGGGGGGCCGTGGGAATGAGCAGTTCTTC
TRBV7-8	TRBD1	TRBJ1-1	-	CASSLTGGTYTEAFF	TGTGCCAGCAGCTTGACAGGGGGCACCTACACTGAAGCTTTCTTT
TRBV7-9	-	TRBJ1-2	-	CASSSQGGNYGYTF	TGTGCCAGCAGCTCGCAGGGCGGAAACTATGGCTACACCTTC
TRBV7-2	TRBD1	TRBJ1-2	-	CASSRQGNYGYTF	TGTGCCAGCAGCCGACAGGGTAACTATGGCTACACCTTC
TRBV29-1	-	TRBJ2-1	-	CSVGAMGSEQFF	TGCAGCGTTGGGGCTATGGGGAGTGAGCAGTTCTTC
TRBV18	TRBD1	TRBJ2-1	-	CASSPGTGAPRSEQFF	TGTGCCAGCTCACCAGGGACAGGGGCCCCCCGGAGTGAGCAGTTCTTC
TRBV28	-	TRBJ2-1	-	CASSSGQYNEQFF	TGTGCCAGCAGTTCCGGACAGTACAATGAGCAGTTCTTC
TRBV7-9	-	TRBJ2-6	-	CASRRAGANVLTF	TGTGCCAGCCGGCGGGCTGGGGCCAACGTCCTGACTTTC
TRBV5-1	-	TRBJ2-2	once	CASSYGQNTGELFF	TGCGCCAGCAGCTATGGACAAAACACCGGGGAGCTGTTTTTT
TRBV19	-	TRBJ1-2	-	CASSMTVNGYTF	TGTGCCAGTAGTATGACAGTGAATGGCTACACCTTC
TRBV3-1/TRBV3-2	-	TRBJ1-1	-	CASSQTCRSRFTEAFF	TGTGCCAGCAGCCAGACTTGCCGGTCGCGTTTCACTGAAGCTTTCTTT
TRBV4-3	-	TRBJ1-2	few	CASSPDPSGGYNYGYTF	TGCGCCAGCAGCCCAGACCCATCCGGGGGGTATAACTATGGCTACACCTTC